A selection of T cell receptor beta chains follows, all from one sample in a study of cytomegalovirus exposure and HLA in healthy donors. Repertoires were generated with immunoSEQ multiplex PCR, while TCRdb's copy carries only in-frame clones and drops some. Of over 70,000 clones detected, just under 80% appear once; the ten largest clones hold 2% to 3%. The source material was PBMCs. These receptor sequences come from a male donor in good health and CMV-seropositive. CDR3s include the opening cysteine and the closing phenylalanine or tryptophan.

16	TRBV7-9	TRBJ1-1	CSSSLASGNGNTEAFF
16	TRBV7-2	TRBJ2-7	CASSLVAGGAFHEQYF
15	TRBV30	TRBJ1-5	CAWSQGLDSNQPQHF
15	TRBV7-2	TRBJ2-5	CASSMGQGSNRAQYF
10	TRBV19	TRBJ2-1	CASGYNEQFF
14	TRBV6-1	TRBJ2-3	CASSGLANTDTQYF
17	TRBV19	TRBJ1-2	CASSIGPRTGRNYGYTF
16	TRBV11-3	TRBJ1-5	CASSEFPGQLNQPQHF
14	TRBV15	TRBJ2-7	CATSIPSSGYEQYF
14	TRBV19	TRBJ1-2	CASSGWDSLLEYTF
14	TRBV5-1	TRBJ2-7	CASSLRSESYEQYF
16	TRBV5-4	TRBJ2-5	CASSFGLAGGSETQYF
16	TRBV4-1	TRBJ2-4	CASSHPAGGRENIQYF
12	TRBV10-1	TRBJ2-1	CASSDPGTSQFF
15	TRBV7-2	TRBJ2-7	CASSLASDSYYEQYF
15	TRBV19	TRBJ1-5	CASSMGTGLHQPQHF
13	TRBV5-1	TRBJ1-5	CASSLYPGQPQHF
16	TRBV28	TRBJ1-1	CASSLISLDRGPQAFF
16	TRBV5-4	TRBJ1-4	CASSPEPGTGAEKLFF
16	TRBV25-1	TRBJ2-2	CASSESGTGATGELFF
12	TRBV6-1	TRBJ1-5	CASEEGREPQHF
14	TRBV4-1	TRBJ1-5	CASSQDRGVQPQHF
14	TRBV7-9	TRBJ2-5	CASSLAEAVATQYF
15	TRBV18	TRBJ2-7	CASSPNTGATYEQHF
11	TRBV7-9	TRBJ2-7	CASTWANEQYF
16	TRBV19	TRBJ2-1	CASSIYPVGTGGEQFF
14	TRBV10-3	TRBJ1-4	CATKSGTTNEKLFF
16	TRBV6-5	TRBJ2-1	CASSFAGAGSYNEQFF
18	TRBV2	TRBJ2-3	CASMSRESDRGPGDTQYF
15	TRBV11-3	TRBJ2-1	CASSGTSGAYNEQFF
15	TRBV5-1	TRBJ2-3	CASSVGLANTDTQYF
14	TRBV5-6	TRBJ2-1	CASRKTGTSPQQFF
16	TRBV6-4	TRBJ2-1	CASSPQLAGGHNEQFF
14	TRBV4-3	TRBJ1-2	CASSQDLEGIGYTF
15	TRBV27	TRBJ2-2	CASSPDRRNTGELFF
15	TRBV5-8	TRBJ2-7	CASSRGLAVSYEQYF
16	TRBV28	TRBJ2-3	CASSSGTSGGTDTQYF
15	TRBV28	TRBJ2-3	CASKGLQGITDTQYF
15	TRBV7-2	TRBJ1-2	CASSLVSRAPNDYTF
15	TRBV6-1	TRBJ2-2	CASSEAIDSAGELFF
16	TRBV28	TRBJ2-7	CASSPRVGFSSYEQYF
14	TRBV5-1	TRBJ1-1	CASSAGVVGTEAFF
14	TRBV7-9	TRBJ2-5	CASSPGQNQETQYF
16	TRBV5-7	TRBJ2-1	CASRLDGAGPCYEQFF
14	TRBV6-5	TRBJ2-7	CASSWDRSSYEQYF
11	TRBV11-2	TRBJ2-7	CASSSAAGQYF
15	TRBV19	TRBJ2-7	CASSLPGQGINEQYF
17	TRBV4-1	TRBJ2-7	CASSHDPGLAIPYEQYF
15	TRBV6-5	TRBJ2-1	CASSYLAGVYNEQFF
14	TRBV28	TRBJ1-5	CASSEGQDRGPQHF
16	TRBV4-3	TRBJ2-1	CASSQDPRGQVGEQFF
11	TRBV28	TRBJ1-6	CASSFRSPLHF
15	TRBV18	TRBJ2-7	CASSRRTGEKSEQYF
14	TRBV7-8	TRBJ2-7	CASSSDRVDYEQYF
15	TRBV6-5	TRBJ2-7	CASSRGTDHVDEQYF